Shown below are 30 T cell receptor beta chains from a single sample sequenced in a study of molecular identifiers for immune sequencing clone quantification. TCRdb itself ran the PCR reads through MiXCR, one entry per CDR3 protein. The table includes approximately 630,000 distinct CDR3 sequences, roughly 25% detected once. The sample comprised naive CD8+ T cells from blood, with Jurkat cell RNA spiked in. As for subset: FACS-sorted CD8+CD4-CCR7+CD45RA+ naive T cells. The origin of the receptors is a human donor in good health. Some libraries in this study had Jurkat cell RNA spiked in.

The V and J genes are TRBV7-9 and TRBJ1-4; possible D gene TRBD1, 6 bases. With 7 bases removed from V and 7 bases from J, the gap between germline ends came to 13 bases. This CDR3 region has 13 residues. Germline V gene lookup returns CDR1 SEHNR and CDR2 FQNEAQ (reference sequence). The CDR3: CASIFQGSEKLFF. In DNA form, the CDR3 reads TGTGCCAGCATCTTCCAGGGGAGTGAAAAACTGTTTTTT.

The chain has TRBV7-6 and TRBJ1-5; unclear D gene. The CDR3 has 13 amino acids. Germline V CDR1 and CDR2: SGHVS, FNYEAQ. V gave up 1 base and J gave up 6 bases, with 7 bases separating them. The CDR3 sequence is CASSLDASQPQHF. CDR3 in DNA: TGTGCCAGCAGCTTAGACGCTAGTCAGCCCCAGCATTTT.

This clonotype came up a few times. CDR3 DNA: TGTGCCAGCAGCTCTATATCTGCCAGGGTTAAGCAGTTCTTC. Its protein is CASSSISARVKQFF. V and J are TRBV6-2 or TRBV6-3 and TRBJ2-1, with D perhaps TRBD1 (5 bases). This CDR3 spans 14 amino acids. V was shortened by 6 bases and J by 11 bases, with 20 bases between the two germline ends. In germline, CDR1 is MNHEY, CDR2 SVGEGT.

This clonotype came up a few times. The rearrangement uses TRBV24-1 and TRBJ2-6; 7 nucleotides agree with TRBD1. The CDR3 runs to 17 residues. Trimming removed 5 bases from V and 0 bases from J; junction bases left unmatched: 6. CDR1 KGHDR and CDR2 SFDVKD come from the germline V gene. The CDR3 DNA is TGTGCCACCAGTGGAAAGGGGGCGAACTCTGGGGCCAACGTCCTGACTTTC. It specifies CATSGKGANSGANVLTF.

Points on this clonotype: A much larger clonotype is one base distant, so this may be a read error. The CDR3 region has the DNA TGTGTCAGCAGCCAAGCAGGAAGATCCGGTGAGCAGTTCTTC. This sequence encodes CVSSQAGRSGEQFF. This rearrangement joins TRBV14 to TRBJ2-1; D gene unclear. Looked up from germline, CDR1 is SGHDN and CDR2 is FVKESK. The CDR3 is made up of 14 amino acids.

The chain has TRBV27 and TRBJ1-2, with TRBD1 matching over 7 bases. The CDR3 runs to 14 residues. J gave up 6 bases and V 6 bases, and 10 bases lay outside the gene matches. Per germline, CDR1 MNHEY and CDR2 SMNVEV (reference sequence). CDR3 amino acids: CASSLTGAGNGYTF. The CDR3 DNA reads as TGTGCCAGCAGCCTAACAGGGGCTGGGAATGGCTACACCTTC.

Regarding this clonotype: A much larger clonotype is one base distant, so this may be a read error. The V gene is TRBV3-1, the J gene TRBJ1-1; D possibly corresponds to TRBD1 (5 bases). V was trimmed by 7 bases and J by 0 bases, leaving 12 bases between them. Germline V gene sequence: CDR1 LGHDT, CDR2 YNNKEL (reference sequence). The CDR3 loop spans 14 amino acids. CDR3 residues: CASNQGRMNTEAFF. As DNA, the CDR3 is TGTGCCAGCAACCAGGGACGGATGAACACTGAAGCTTTCTTT.

Comment on this clonotype: Since a much larger clone is just one base distant, this may be a read error. This chain links TRBV19 with TRBJ1-6; no firm D call. The V and J ends lost 0 bases and 6 bases respectively, with 3 bases between them. Germline V gene data show CDR1 as LNHDA and CDR2 as SQIVND (reference sequence). The CDR3 is made up of 13 amino acids. In DNA, the CDR3 is TGTGCCAGTAGTATAGAGAGTAATTCACCCCTCCACTTT. Translation: CASSIESNSPLHF.

The chain links TRBV28 to TRBJ1-5; 10 positions match TRBD1. CDR3 length: 17 residues. Looked up from germline, CDR1 is MDHEN and CDR2 is SYDVKM. Trimming took 2 bases from V and 3 from J; bases not matched to a gene: 7. Here the CDR3 reads CASSLDGTGVFNQPQHF. The CDR3, as DNA: TGTGCCAGCAGTTTAGACGGGACAGGGGTTTTCAATCAGCCCCAGCATTTT.

This clonotype has a handful of counts. The chain employs TRBV19 and TRBJ1-5; 7 bases are a match to TRBD1. This CDR3 contains 13 residues. J was trimmed by 3 bases and V by 10 bases; bases with no gene match: 6. Germline V gene lookup returns CDR1 LNHDA and CDR2 SQIVND (reference sequence). The DNA for the CDR3 is TGTGCCACGGGGACAGTTTACAATCAGCCCCAGCATTTT. This gives the protein CATGTVYNQPQHF.

This clonotype has ten or more counts. V gene TRBV28 combines with J gene TRBJ1-1, with 7 bases identical to TRBD1. V lost 2 bases, J lost 1 base, and 7 bases stayed unmatched. The CDR3 has 16 amino acids. Germline assignment: CDR1 MDHEN and CDR2 SYDVKM. The CDR3 spells CASSLPGDRENTEAFF. Here the CDR3 DNA reads TGTGCCAGCAGTTTACCTGGGGACAGAGAGAACACTGAAGCTTTCTTT. Combining the CDR3 with reference TRBV28 and TRBJ1-1 gives the whole variable domain DVKVTQSSRYLVKRTGEKVFLECVQDMDHENMFWYRQDPGLGLRLIYFSYDVKMKEKGDIPEGYSVSREKKERFSLILESASTNQTSMYLCASSLPGDRENTEAFFGQGTRLTVV.

This clonotype was observed a few times. The chain combines TRBV7-2 with TRBJ2-7; the match to TRBD2 covers 10 bases. The CDR3 has 20 residues. Germline loops: CDR1 SGHTA, CDR2 FQGNSA. The V gene end was trimmed by 5 bases and the J gene end by 3 bases; junction bases not matched to a gene: 22. CDR3 loop: CASSLLKSWELAGADYEQYF. The CDR3, as DNA: TGTGCCAGCAGCCTATTAAAATCGTGGGAGCTAGCGGGGGCCGACTACGAGCAGTACTTC.

This clonotype was detected many times. The chain recombines TRBV5-5 with TRBJ1-2; D is possibly TRBD1 (6 bases). Per the germline V gene, CDR1 is SGHKS and CDR2 is YYEKEE (reference sequence). CDR3 length: 16 amino acids. V shed 0 bases and J shed 5 bases, with 17 bases lying between them. The CDR3 is CASSLDRQARRYGYTF. The CDR3 DNA reads as TGTGCCAGCAGCTTGGATCGACAGGCTCGACGATATGGCTACACCTTC.

Comments on this clonotype: Possible read error: a much larger clone is one base away. Without the conserved terminal phenylalanine or tryptophan, this CDR3 likely stems from a read error. Here the CDR3 reads CASSFNNYGYTY. In nucleotides, the CDR3 is TGTGCCAGCAGTTTCAACAACTATGGCTACACCTAC. The chain uses TRBV5-4 and TRBJ1-2; D is unresolved. Germline lookup yields CDR1 SGHNT and CDR2 YYREEE (reference sequence). The CDR3 has 12 residues. V lost 5 bases to trimming and J lost 2 bases, with 7 bases between them.

Many counts were recorded for this clonotype. The chain couples TRBV6-5 to TRBJ2-7; either TRBD1 or TRBD2 may fit D (5 bases each). CDR1 and CDR2 from the germline V gene are MNHEY and SVGAGI. The CDR3 is 13 residues long. The germline V and J ends were trimmed by 2 bases and 2 bases, with 7 bases remaining between them. CDR3 residues: CASSYGGTYEQYF. CDR3 nucleotide sequence: TGTGCCAGCAGTTACGGGGGTACCTACGAGCAGTACTTC.

This clonotype was counted a single time. A much larger clone lies one base from this, so it may be a read error. The chain carries TRBV6-5 and TRBJ2-3, with D possibly matching TRBD2 (6 bases). The CDR3 consists of 15 residues. Germline V gene data show CDR1 as MNHEY and CDR2 as SVGAGI. The CDR3 loop is CARSYFAGNTDTQYF. CDR3 DNA sequence: TGTGCCCGCAGTTACTTCGCGGGGAATACAGATACGCAGTATTTT.

This clonotype appeared many times. V is TRBV12-5 and J is TRBJ2-7; D unresolved. The germline V gene encodes CDR1 LGHNT and CDR2 FRNRAP. There are 12 residues in the CDR3. V shed 2 bases and J shed 1 base, with 3 bases lying between them. CDR3 sequence: CASGLRSYEQYF. The CDR3 bases are TGTGCTAGTGGTTTGCGGTCCTACGAGCAGTACTTC.

The genes are TRBV7-4 and TRBJ2-7; 11 positions agree with TRBD2. The CDR3 covers 19 residues. The V gene end was trimmed by 5 bases and the J gene end by 0 bases; junction bases not matched to a gene: 15. Germline assignment: CDR1 SGHVT and CDR2 SQSDAQ. CDR3 DNA sequence: TGTGCCAGCAGCCGAAACACTAGCGGGAGAGTAGGACCCTCCTACGAGCAGTACTTC. Residues: CASSRNTSGRVGPSYEQYF.

Details on this clonotype: This CDR3 fails to terminate in the conserved phenylalanine or tryptophan, so it likely reflects a read error. This chain links TRBV11-2 with TRBJ1-1, with D hard to call. The V end was cut by 4 bases, the J end by 7 bases, with 7 bases between. This CDR3 spans 11 amino acids. Germline-derived CDR1 and CDR2 are SGHAT and FQNNGV. The CDR3 nucleotides are TGTGCCAGCAGCTACAGCCATGAAGCTTTCTAT. It translates to CASSYSHEAFY.

In this sample, this clonotype turned up once. The V call is TRBV12-3 or TRBV12-4, the J call TRBJ2-3; D uncertain. CDR3 length: 20 amino acids. Trimming removed 1 base at V and 5 bases at J, with 28 bases between. The CDR3 region is CASSLVGRTDAIEGVDTQYF. The CDR3 bases are TGTGCCAGCAGTTTAGTGGGTAGAACAGACGCCATAGAAGGAGTAGATACGCAGTATTTT.

In its sample, this clonotype was seen many times. The chain carries TRBV29-1 and TRBJ1-1; D call uncertain. V was trimmed by 2 bases and J by 3 bases, leaving 7 bases between them. The CDR3 runs 12 residues. In germline, CDR1 is SQVTM, CDR2 ANQGSEA. The CDR3 DNA is TGCAGCGTTGAAATTGGGGACACTGAAGCTTTCTTT. Its translation is CSVEIGDTEAFF.

Worth noting for this clonotype: This could be a read error, since a much larger clone is one nucleotide away. This chain uses TRBV3-1 with TRBJ2-7, with TRBD2 identical over 7 bases. Looked up from germline, CDR1 is LGHDT and CDR2 is YNNKEL (reference sequence). With V trimmed by 4 bases and J by 5 bases, 8 bases remained unmatched. The CDR3 totals 14 residues. The CDR3 region has the DNA TGTGCCAGCAGCCTTGCGGGGGAGACCCACGAGCAGTACTTC. Its protein is CASSLAGETHEQYF.

Only one count was recorded for this clonotype. This may be a read error: a much more frequent sequence differs by one nucleotide. V is TRBV5-3 and J is TRBJ2-3, with D perhaps given as TRBD1 or TRBD2 (5 bases each). TRBV5-3 belongs to the ORF category, with a function that is uncertain. The CDR3 runs to 15 residues. V was clipped by 8 bases and J by 5 bases, with 21 bases between them. The CDR3 DNA sequence: TGTGCCAGCGGCAGGGAGTACCGTCCGGGAGATACGCAGTATTTT. Protein sequence: CASGREYRPGDTQYF.

This chain connects TRBV19 to TRBJ2-5; 8 bases agree with TRBD1. This CDR3 spans 13 amino acids. J was trimmed by 5 bases and V by 6 bases; bases with no gene match: 5. Germline CDR1 LNHDA, CDR2 SQIVND (reference sequence). This CDR3 is CASSTGGTETQYF. As DNA, the CDR3 is TGTGCCAGTAGCACAGGGGGTACGGAGACCCAGTACTTC.

The table lists this clonotype with many counts. This chain links TRBV28 with TRBJ1-2; 9 nucleotides match TRBD1. The germline CDR1 and CDR2 sequences are MDHEN and SYDVKM. The length of the CDR3 is 15 residues. Losses at the gene ends were 5 bases for V and 0 bases for J; bases not matched to a gene: 4. The CDR3 protein is CASSPTGGTNYGYTF. CDR3 DNA sequence: TGTGCCAGCAGTCCGACAGGGGGTACTAACTATGGCTACACCTTC.

This clonotype occurred many times. The chain has TRBV29-1 and TRBJ2-5; weak D call: TRBD2 (5 bases). The CDR3 sequence is 14 residues long. V was shortened by 6 bases and J by 5 bases, with 19 bases between the two germline ends. Germline V CDR1 and CDR2: SQVTM, ANQGSEA. The CDR3 loop is CSVRYGVSWETQYF. CDR3 nucleotides: TGCAGCGTCAGATACGGGGTGTCATGGGAGACCCAGTACTTC.

In the case of this clonotype: A far larger clone is one base from this, pointing to a likely read error. No conserved phenylalanine or tryptophan is present at the end of the CDR3, so a read error is the likely explanation. The chain combines TRBV30 with TRBJ2-7; no clear D gene. The CDR3 is 12 residues long. Per the germline V gene, CDR1 is GTSNPN and CDR2 is SVGIG (reference sequence). Trimming removed 1 base from V and 0 bases from J, with 4 bases in between. The CDR3 spells CAWSDSSYEQYS. The CDR3 DNA follows: TGTGCCTGGAGTGATAGCTCCTACGAGCAGTACTCC.

The chain combines TRBV7-9 with TRBJ2-7; no clear D. Germline CDR1 SEHNR, CDR2 FQNEAQ (reference sequence). This CDR3 is 12 amino acids long. Trimming pared 0 bases from V and 5 bases from J, leaving 5 bases between. This CDR3 reads CASSLATDEQYF. CDR3 nucleotides: TGTGCCAGCAGCTTAGCCACAGACGAGCAGTACTTC.

To note about this clonotype: One end of the junction varies from germline; a read error may be responsible. The chain carries TRBV29-1 and TRBJ2-2; 8 bases agree with TRBD2. Germline CDR1 is SQVTM and CDR2 is ANQGSEA. The length of the CDR3 is 15 residues. Written as DNA, the CDR3 is TGTAGCGTTGGAGTTAGCGGGGCGAACACCGGGGAGCTGTTTTTT. Amino acids: CSVGVSGANTGELFF.

The V and J genes are TRBV9 and TRBJ2-2, with D tentatively TRBD1 (6 bases). Trimming removed 7 bases from V and 2 bases from J, with 18 bases in between. Germline values: CDR1 SGDLS, CDR2 YYNGEE. The CDR3 totals 16 residues. The CDR3 protein is CASAQGLWSNTGELFF. CDR3 in DNA: TGTGCCAGCGCCCAGGGGCTGTGGTCAAACACCGGGGAGCTGTTTTTT. The complete variable domain, with remaining parts taken from reference TRBV9 and TRBJ2-2, reads DSGVTQTPKHLITATGQRVTLRCSPRSGDLSVYWYQQSLDQGLQFLIQYYNGEERAKGNILERFSAQQFPDLHSELNLSSLELGDSALYFCASAQGLWSNTGELFFGEGSRLTVL.